These T cell receptor beta chains were read from a single sample in a study of low-dose radiotherapy and immunotherapy resistance in tumors. TCRdb processed the reads anew with MiXCR; each CDR3 protein has one entry. The sample lists approximately 91,000 distinct CDR3 sequences, 20% to 25% occurring once. The source was PBMCs, collected after low-dose radiotherapy plus immunotherapy. The receptors shown here come from a female donor with ovarian cancer. Each CDR3 is given with its conserved first and last residue. D genes are given only for firm matches. The size field is filled for only some rows; it gives once, few, many or a size class.

J,length,V,D,size,DNA,CDR3
TRBJ1-2,16,TRBV19,-,many,TGTGCCAGTAGTATCCGGCAGTTACGACTCAACTATGGCTACACCTTC,CASSIRQLRLNYGYTF
TRBJ2-3,12,TRBV29-1,TRBD1,many,TGCAGCCAAGGACAGGGCCCAGATACGCAGTATTTT,CSQGQGPDTQYF
TRBJ1-2,13,TRBV6-2/TRBV6-3,-,many,TGTGCCAGCAGTTACTCGACTATCAGGACGTACACCTTC,CASSYSTIRTYTF
TRBJ2-7,14,TRBV14,-,many,TGTGCCAGCAGCCAAGTCCAAGTGGGTTACGAGCAGTACTTC,CASSQVQVGYEQYF
TRBJ2-5,14,TRBV12-3/TRBV12-4,TRBD1,few,TGTGCCAGCAGTCCTTTCGGGACAGTGGAGACCCAGTACTTC,CASSPFGTVETQYF
TRBJ1-6,16,TRBV18,-,few,TGTGCCAGCTCACCACTGGCTCAGGGCTATAATTCACCCCTCCACTTT,CASSPLAQGYNSPLHF
TRBJ1-1,11,TRBV6-6,-,many,TGTGCCAGCAGTTACTCAGGGAGAGCTTTCTTT,CASSYSGRAFF
TRBJ1-1,15,TRBV6-2/TRBV6-3,-,many,TGTGCCAGCAGTTACTCGGGGGGTATGAACACTGAAGCTTTCTTT,CASSYSGGMNTEAFF
TRBJ2-1,19,TRBV5-1,-,many,TGCGCCAGCAGCTTGACCACACGGTACGCTGTGAGCTCCTACAATGAGCAGTTCTTC,CASSLTTRYAVSSYNEQFF
TRBJ2-2,13,TRBV10-1,-,many,TGCGCCAGCAGTGCTGCGAACACCGGGGAGCTGTTTTTT,CASSAANTGELFF
TRBJ2-2,17,TRBV7-3,TRBD1,many,TGTGCCAGCAGCCCAAATGGCGGGACAGGGGGCACCGGGGAGCTGTTTTTT,CASSPNGGTGGTGELFF
TRBJ2-3,16,TRBV7-2,TRBD2,many,TGTGCCAGCAGCGGCGGGACTAGCGTACGCACAGATACGCAGTATTTT,CASSGGTSVRTDTQYF
TRBJ2-7,18,TRBV11-1,-,many,TGTGCCAGCAGCTTAGCGTCGCCGGGGTTTGATCGGGTCTACGAGCAGTACTTC,CASSLASPGFDRVYEQYF
TRBJ2-7,13,TRBV23-1,-,-,TGCGCCAGCAGTCAATCCCGGCGCTACGAGCAGTACTTC,CASSQSRRYEQYF
TRBJ1-5,15,TRBV6-6,-,many,TGTGCCAGCAGTTGGGCAGTCGATAGCAATCAGCCCCAGCATTTT,CASSWAVDSNQPQHF
TRBJ2-1,16,TRBV10-3,-,many,TGTGCCATCAGTGAGTCGGCAGGCGGGTCCTACAATGAGCAGTTCTTC,CAISESAGGSYNEQFF